A single sample is the source of the 12 T cell receptor beta chains below, sequenced in a study of molecular identifiers for immune sequencing clone quantification (dated by TCRdb to 2017 to 2018). Library preparation used PCR. Instrument on record: Illumina HiSeq 4000. Starting from the raw public reads, TCRdb applied fastp trimming at Q25, assembled clones with MiXCR and retained in-frame beta chains. For every CDR3 protein sequence, its rows merge into one entry that carries the most common genes and DNA. This sample gives around 480,000 distinct CDR3 sequences in total; over 20% of them show up just once. The ten biggest clones cover roughly 0.81% of the sample. Sequenced material: naive CD8+ T cells from blood, with Jurkat cell RNA spiked in. Taken with the paper, the label for cell subset or site translates to: FACS-sorted CD8+CD4-CCR7+CD45RA+ naive T cells. The source of these receptors is a human donor in good health. Some libraries in this study had Jurkat cell RNA spiked in.

The chain has TRBV3-1 and TRBJ2-2, with TRBD1 as a possible D gene (6 bases). The CDR3 totals 16 residues. With 1 base removed from V and 4 bases from J, the gap between germline ends came to 13 bases. Germline V gene sequence: CDR1 LGHDT, CDR2 YNNKEL (reference sequence). The CDR3 bases are TGTGCCAGCAGCCAAGGGGGGCCGGTCAGCACCGGGGAGCTGTTTTTT. Residues: CASSQGGPVSTGELFF.

Remarks on this clonotype: A much larger clone lies a single base off, so this may be a read error. The chain uses TRBV4-3 and TRBJ2-7; no reliable D call. This CDR3 region has 15 residues. From germline, CDR1 is LGHNA and CDR2 YSLEER. V dropped 4 bases and J dropped 2 bases, with 15 bases sitting between them. The chain's CDR3 is CASSRDSGRTYEQYF. The DNA for the CDR3 is TGCGCCAGCAGCCGAGATTCGGGCAGGACCTACGAGCAGTACTTC.

This clonotype was recorded at least ten times. As DNA, the CDR3 is TGTGCCAGCAGTTTTCCGGGGTGGGATGAAAAACTGTTTTTT. This codes for CASSFPGWDEKLFF. The gene calls are TRBV12-3 or TRBV12-4 and TRBJ1-4; D unclear. Trimming cost V 3 bases and J 6 bases, with 11 bases left between them. CDR3 length: 14 residues.

Comments on this clonotype: A much larger clone differs by one base, so this may be a read error. The chain recombines TRBV10-2 with TRBJ2-3, with 10 bases that match TRBD2. The germline V gene has CDR1 WSHSY and CDR2 SAAADI. The length of the CDR3 is 16 residues. The CDR3 nucleotides are TGCGCCAACAGTGACTACACTAGCGGGGAGACAGATACGCAGTATTTT. Protein sequence: CANSDYTSGETDTQYF.

V gene TRBV12-3 or TRBV12-4 combines with J gene TRBJ2-5, with 7 bases matching TRBD2. The CDR3 runs to 17 residues. V gave up 3 bases and J gave up 3 bases; unmatched junction bases: 13. This CDR3 is CASSFFGSSGREETQYF. The CDR3 coding sequence is TGTGCCAGCAGTTTTTTCGGGTCTAGCGGTAGGGAAGAGACCCAGTACTTC.

V is TRBV3-1 and J is TRBJ2-2, with 9 bases lining up with TRBD2. Germline values: CDR1 LGHDT, CDR2 YNNKEL (reference sequence). The CDR3 has 20 amino acids. V was clipped by 0 bases and J by 6 bases; unmatched bases: 17. This CDR3 is CASSQEWAGSGGPVSGELFF. The CDR3 DNA reads as TGTGCCAGCAGCCAAGAGTGGGCAGGTAGCGGGGGCCCCGTCTCCGGGGAGCTGTTTTTT.

Many counts were recorded for this clonotype. The gene calls are TRBV5-4 and TRBJ2-7; TRBD2 might be the D (5 bases). Germline V gene data show CDR1 as SGHNT and CDR2 as YYREEE (reference sequence). V gave up 3 bases and J gave up 3 bases, with 16 bases separating them. The CDR3 consists of 15 residues. CDR3 DNA sequence: TGTGCCAGCAGCTCGGCTCCCGGGGAATACTACGAGCAGTACTTC. Amino acids: CASSSAPGEYYEQYF.

This sequence joins TRBV19 and TRBJ1-6, with D uncertain. Trimming left V 0 bases short and J 8 bases short, with 11 bases between. The CDR3 length is 15 residues. Germline CDR1 is LNHDA and CDR2 is SQIVND (reference sequence). The CDR3 protein is CASSIDSLAYSPLHF. In DNA form, the CDR3 reads TGTGCCAGTAGTATAGACAGCCTTGCCTATTCACCCCTCCACTTT.

The V call is TRBV2, the J call TRBJ2-2; either TRBD1 or TRBD2 may supply D (6 bases each). Trimming stripped 3 bases from V and 6 bases from J, with 11 bases between. This CDR3 has 14 amino acids. The germline gives CDR1 SNHLY, CDR2 FYNNEI. Written as DNA, the CDR3 is TGTGCCAGCAGTGAGGAGGGGGAGGCCGGGGAGCTGTTTTTT. This encodes CASSEEGEAGELFF.

This clonotype occurred many times. The chain links TRBV6-8 to TRBJ1-6, with D uncertain. Germline loops: CDR1 MNHGY, CDR2 SAAAGT. The CDR3 consists of 12 residues. Trimming removed 7 bases from V and 9 bases from J, with 10 bases in between. CDR3 nucleotide sequence: TGTGCCAGCAAGGACGGGCGTTCACCCCTCCACTTT. Translating it yields CASKDGRSPLHF.

This rearrangement joins TRBV9 to TRBJ2-3; 8 bases line up with TRBD1. In germline, CDR1 is SGDLS, CDR2 YYNGEE. CDR3 size: 17 residues. V lost 0 bases to trimming and J lost 1 base; unmatched junction nucleotides: 7. CDR3 sequence reads: CASSVEFQGAGTDTQYF. As DNA, the CDR3 is TGTGCCAGCAGCGTAGAGTTCCAGGGGGCAGGCACAGATACGCAGTATTTT.

In this sample, this clonotype turned up many times. This chain uses TRBV6-5 with TRBJ1-1, with D unclear. The germline CDR1 and CDR2 sequences are MNHEY and SVGAGI. With 6 bases removed from V and 1 base from J, the gap between germline ends came to 15 bases. The CDR3 loop spans 15 amino acids. CDR3 in DNA: TGTGCCAGCAGGGGGTCCGACTATCCGAACACTGAAGCTTTCTTT. This translates into CASRGSDYPNTEAFF.